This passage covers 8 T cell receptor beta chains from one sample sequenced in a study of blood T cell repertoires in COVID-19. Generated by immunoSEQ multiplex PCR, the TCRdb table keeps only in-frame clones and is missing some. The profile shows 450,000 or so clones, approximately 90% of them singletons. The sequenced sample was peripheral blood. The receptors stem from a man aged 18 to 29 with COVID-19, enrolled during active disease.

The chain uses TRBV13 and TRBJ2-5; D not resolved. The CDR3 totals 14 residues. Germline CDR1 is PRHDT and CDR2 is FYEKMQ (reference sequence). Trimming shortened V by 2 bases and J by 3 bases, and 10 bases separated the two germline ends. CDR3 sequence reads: CASSLPQKKETQYF. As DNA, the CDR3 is TGTGCCAGCAGCTTACCCCAAAAAAAAGAGACCCAGTACTTC.

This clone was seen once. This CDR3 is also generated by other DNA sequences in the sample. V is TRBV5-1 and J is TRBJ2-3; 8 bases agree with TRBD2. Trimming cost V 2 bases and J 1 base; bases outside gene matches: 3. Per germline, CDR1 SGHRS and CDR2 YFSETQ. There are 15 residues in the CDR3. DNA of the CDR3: TGCGCCAGCAGCTTCTTAGCGGGGCGCACAGATACGCAGTATTTT. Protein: CASSFLAGRTDTQYF. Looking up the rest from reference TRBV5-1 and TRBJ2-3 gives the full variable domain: KAGVTQTPRYLIKTRGQQVTLSCSPISGHRSVSWYQQTPGQGLQFLFEYFSETQRNKGNFPGRFSGRQFSNSRSEMNVSTLELGDSALYLCASSFLAGRTDTQYFGPGTRLTVL.

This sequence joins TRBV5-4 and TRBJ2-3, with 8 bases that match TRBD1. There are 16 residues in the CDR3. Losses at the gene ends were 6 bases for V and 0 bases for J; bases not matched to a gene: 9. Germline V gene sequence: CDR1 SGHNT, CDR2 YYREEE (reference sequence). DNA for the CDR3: TGTGCCAGCACCCCCGGGGACAGGCGGAGCACAGATACGCAGTATTTT. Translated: CASTPGDRRSTDTQYF.

The CDR3 reads CASSLVAGVGSYNEQFF. CDR3 in DNA: TGCGCCAGCAGCTTGGTAGCGGGAGTGGGCTCCTACAATGAGCAGTTCTTC. The V and J genes are TRBV5-1 and TRBJ2-1; 9 nucleotides line up with TRBD2. The V segment lost 0 bases and the J segment 0 bases; nucleotides outside the gene matches: 4. The CDR3 runs to 17 residues. Germline CDR1 reads SGHRS; CDR2 reads YFSETQ.

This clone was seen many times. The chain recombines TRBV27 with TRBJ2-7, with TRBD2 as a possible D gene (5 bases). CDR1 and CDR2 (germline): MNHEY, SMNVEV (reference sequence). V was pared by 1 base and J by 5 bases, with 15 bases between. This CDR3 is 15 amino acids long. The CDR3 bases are TGTGCCAGCAGTTTATACGGGGATGCCGCGGACGAGCAGTACTTC. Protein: CASSLYGDAADEQYF.

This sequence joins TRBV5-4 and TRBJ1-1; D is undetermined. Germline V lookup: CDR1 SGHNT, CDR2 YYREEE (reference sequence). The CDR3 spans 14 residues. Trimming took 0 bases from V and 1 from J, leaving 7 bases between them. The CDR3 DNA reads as TGTGCCAGCAGCTTGGAAAGCTGGAACACTGAAGCTTTCTTT. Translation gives CASSLESWNTEAFF.

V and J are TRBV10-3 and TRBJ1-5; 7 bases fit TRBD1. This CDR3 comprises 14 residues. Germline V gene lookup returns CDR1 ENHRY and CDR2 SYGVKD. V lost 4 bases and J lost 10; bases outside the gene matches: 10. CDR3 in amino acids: CAISAQGEEKPQHF. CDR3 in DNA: TGTGCCATCAGTGCGCAGGGGGAGGAGAAACCCCAGCATTTT.

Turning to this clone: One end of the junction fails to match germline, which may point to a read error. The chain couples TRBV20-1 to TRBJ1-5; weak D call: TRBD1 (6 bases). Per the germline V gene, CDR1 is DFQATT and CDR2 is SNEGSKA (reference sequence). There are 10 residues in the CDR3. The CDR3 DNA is TGTTACAGGGTTACTCAGCCCCAGCATTTT. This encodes CYRVTQPQHF.